This note documents a single T cell receptor beta chain sequence. Its antigen is not known. The sample belongs to a study of identical twins. The CDR3 length is 16 residues. V lost 2 bases and J 2 bases, leaving 15 bases between the germline ends. Overall study results and limits: There is a chance that invariant MAIT and iNKT cells partially muddied zero-insertion analyses. Out-of-frame alpha sequences shared by twins showed excess low generation probability.

TCRdb passed the 5' RACE reads through MiXCR, listing each CDR3 protein once. In the table there are roughly 1.6 million distinct CDR3 sequences, about 30% of which are singletons. The chain has TRBV12-3 or TRBV12-4 and TRBJ1-2, with a possible D match to TRBD1 (5 bases). This TCR derives from a newborn girl in good health. The sample consisted of cord blood. Written as DNA, the CDR3 is TGTGCCAGCAGTTTAATCGGTTCGGGGCAGAACTATGGCTACACCTTC. Its protein product is CASSLIGSGQNYGYTF.